This TCR beta chain emerged from a study of regulatory T cells in long-lasting Graves disease. Whole-study context: Newly diagnosed Graves' patients had under 3 months of antithyroid drugs.

General study results and limits: Relative to newly diagnosed Graves' patients, persistent ones had lower TCR diversity.

Noted time point: newly diagnosed GD, antithyroid drugs for less than 3 months. Construction of the TCR library relied on RNA isolated from PBMCs. In building TCR beta libraries, iRepertoire HTBI primers were used together with Arm-PCR of CDR3 regions. TCRdb re-called the multiplex PCR reads with MiXCR, one entry per CDR3 protein. The table has 450,000 to 700,000 distinct CDR3 sequences, approximately 12% seen once. This clonotype occurred a few times. Its antigen is currently unknown. This sample also belongs to another study, concerning T cells in Graves' hyperthyroidism and ophthalmopathy. From that report: Primed by the HTBI set, a first-round RT-PCR was run on the TCR CDR3.

The clonotype comes from a man aged 30 to 39 with Graves disease. Material: peripheral blood mononuclear cells (PBMCs), obtained at new diagnosis, from a patient treated with antithyroid drugs.

CDR3 in amino acids: CASSDPGLLTDTQYF. DNA of the CDR3: TGTGCCAGCAGTGACCCGGGACTCCTCACAGATACGCAGTATTTT. J is TRBJ2-3 and V is TRBV6-1; a possible D gene is TRBD2 (6 bases). The CDR3 contains 15 residues. Germline CDR1 MNHNS, CDR2 SASEGT. Trimming cost V 3 bases and J 2 bases, with 12 bases left between them.